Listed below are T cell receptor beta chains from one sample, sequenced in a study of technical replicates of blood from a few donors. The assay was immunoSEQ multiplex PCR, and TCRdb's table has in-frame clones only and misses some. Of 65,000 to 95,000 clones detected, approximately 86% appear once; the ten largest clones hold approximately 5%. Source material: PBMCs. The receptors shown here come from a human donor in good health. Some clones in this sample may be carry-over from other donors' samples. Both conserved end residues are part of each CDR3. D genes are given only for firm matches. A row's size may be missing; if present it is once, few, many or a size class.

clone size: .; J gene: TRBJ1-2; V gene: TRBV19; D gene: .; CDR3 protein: CASSIGPGLSYGYTF; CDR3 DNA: TGTGCCAGTAGTATCGGACCCGGACTTAGCTATGGCTACACCTTC
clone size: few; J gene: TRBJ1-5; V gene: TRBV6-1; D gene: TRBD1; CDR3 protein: CASSESGGNQPQHF; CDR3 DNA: TGTGCCAGCAGTGAATCAGGGGGTAATCAGCCCCAGCATTTT
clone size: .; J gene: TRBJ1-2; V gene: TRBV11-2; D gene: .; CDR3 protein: CASSPGVSYGYTF; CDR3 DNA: TGTGCCAGCAGCCCAGGGGTTAGCTATGGCTACACCTTC
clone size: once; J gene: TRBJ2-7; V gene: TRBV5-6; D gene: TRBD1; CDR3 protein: CASSLRPGGSYEQYF; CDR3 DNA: TGTGCCAGCAGCTTGAGGCCAGGGGGTTCCTACGAGCAGTACTTC
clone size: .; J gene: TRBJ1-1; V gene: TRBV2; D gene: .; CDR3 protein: CAGAGEGITEAFF; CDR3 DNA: TGTGCCGGGGCGGGGGAAGGGATCACTGAAGCTTTCTTT
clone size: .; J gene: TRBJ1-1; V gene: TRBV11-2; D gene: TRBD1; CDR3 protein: CASSLVTPTGGTEAFF; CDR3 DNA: TGTGCCAGCAGCTTAGTAACTCCCACAGGGGGCACTGAAGCTTTCTTT
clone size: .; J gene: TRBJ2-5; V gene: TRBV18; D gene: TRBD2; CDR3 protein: CASSPSGSRETQYF; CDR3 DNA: TGTGCCAGCTCACCAAGCGGGAGTCGGGAGACCCAGTACTTC
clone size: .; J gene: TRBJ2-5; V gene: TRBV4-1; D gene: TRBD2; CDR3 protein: CASSQLGPLAGFQETQYF; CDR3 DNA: TGCGCCAGCAGCCAGCTTGGGCCACTAGCGGGATTCCAAGAGACCCAGTACTTC
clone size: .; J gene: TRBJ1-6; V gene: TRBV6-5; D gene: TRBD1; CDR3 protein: CATRTGVNNSPLHF; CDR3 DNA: TGTGCCACCAGGACAGGGGTGAATAATTCACCCCTCCACTTT
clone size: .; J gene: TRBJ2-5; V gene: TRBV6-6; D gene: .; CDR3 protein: CASSYSGREHQETQYF; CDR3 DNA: TGTGCCAGCAGTTACAGTGGCAGGGAACACCAAGAGACCCAGTACTTC
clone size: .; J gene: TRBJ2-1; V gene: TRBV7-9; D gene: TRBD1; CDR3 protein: CASSLGSGQARLYEQFF; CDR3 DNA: TGTGCCAGCAGCTTAGGGTCCGGACAGGCCCGCCTCTATGAGCAGTTCTTC
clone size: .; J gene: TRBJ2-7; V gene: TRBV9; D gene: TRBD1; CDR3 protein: CASSATGWGTYEQYF; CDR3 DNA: TGTGCCAGCAGCGCGACAGGGTGGGGTACCTACGAGCAGTACTTC
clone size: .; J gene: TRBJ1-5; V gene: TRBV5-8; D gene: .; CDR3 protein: CASSLGTISYSNQPQHF; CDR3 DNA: TGTGCCAGCAGCTTGGGGACAATAAGCTATAGCAATCAGCCCCAGCATTTT
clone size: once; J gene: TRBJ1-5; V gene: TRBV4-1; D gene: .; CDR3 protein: CASSQGAWTGFYSNQPQHF; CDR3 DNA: TGCGCCAGCAGCCAAGGGGCCTGGACGGGGTTTTATAGCAATCAGCCCCAGCATTTT
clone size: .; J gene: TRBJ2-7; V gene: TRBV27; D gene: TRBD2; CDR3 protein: CASSLFPGLGPYEQYF; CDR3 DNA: TGTGCCAGCAGTTTATTTCCGGGACTAGGACCCTACGAGCAGTACTTC
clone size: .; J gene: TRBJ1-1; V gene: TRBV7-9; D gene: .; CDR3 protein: CASSFRYTEAFF; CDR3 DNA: TGTGCCAGCAGCTTCCGTTACACTGAAGCTTTCTTT
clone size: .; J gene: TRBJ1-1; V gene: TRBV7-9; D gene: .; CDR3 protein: CASSRQTEAFF; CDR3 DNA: TGTGCCAGCAGCCGACAGACGGAAGCTTTCTTT
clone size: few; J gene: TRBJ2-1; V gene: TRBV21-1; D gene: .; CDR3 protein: CASSRYRDSKSSYNEQFF; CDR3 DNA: TGTGCCAGCAGCAGATACCGGGACAGCAAGAGCTCCTACAATGAGCAGTTCTTC
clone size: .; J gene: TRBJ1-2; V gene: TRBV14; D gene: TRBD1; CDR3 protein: CASSQDRARGLSYGYTF; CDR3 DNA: TGTGCCAGCAGCCAAGATCGGGCCAGGGGGCTTAGCTATGGCTACACCTTC
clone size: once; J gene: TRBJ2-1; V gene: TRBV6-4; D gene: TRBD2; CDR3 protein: CASNEGRATYNEQFF; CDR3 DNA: TGTGCCAGCAACGAAGGGAGGGCCACCTACAATGAGCAGTTCTTC
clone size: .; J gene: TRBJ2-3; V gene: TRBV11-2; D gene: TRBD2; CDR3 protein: CASSLYGRSTDTQYF; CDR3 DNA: TGTGCCAGCAGCTTATACGGGAGGAGCACAGATACGCAGTATTTT
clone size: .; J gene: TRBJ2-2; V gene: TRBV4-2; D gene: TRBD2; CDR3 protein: CASSLQRGENTGELFF; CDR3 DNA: TGTGCCAGCAGCCTTCAGCGGGGGGAAAACACCGGGGAGCTGTTTTTT
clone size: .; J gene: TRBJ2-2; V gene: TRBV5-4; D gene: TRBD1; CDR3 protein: CASSERQGAGTGELFF; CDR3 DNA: TGTGCCAGCAGCGAGAGACAGGGGGCAGGCACCGGGGAGCTGTTTTTT
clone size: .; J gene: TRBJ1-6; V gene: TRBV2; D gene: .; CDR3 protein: CASSDPTSTVRPFNSPLHF; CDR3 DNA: TGTGCCAGCAGTGACCCCACCAGCACAGTCCGGCCCTTTAATTCACCCCTCCACTTT
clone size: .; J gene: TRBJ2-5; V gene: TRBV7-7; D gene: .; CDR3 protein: CASSLDTRETQYF; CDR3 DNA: TGTGCCAGCAGCTTAGATACGAGGGAGACCCAGTACTTC
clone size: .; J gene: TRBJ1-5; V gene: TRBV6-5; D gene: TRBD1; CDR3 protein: CASSPRTGNQPQHF; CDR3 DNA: TGTGCCAGCAGCCCTAGGACAGGGAATCAGCCCCAGCATTTT
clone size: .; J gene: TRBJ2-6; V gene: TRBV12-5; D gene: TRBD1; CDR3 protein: CASGLAQGAGANVLTF; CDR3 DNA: TGTGCTAGTGGTTTGGCCCAGGGGGCTGGGGCCAACGTCCTGACTTTC
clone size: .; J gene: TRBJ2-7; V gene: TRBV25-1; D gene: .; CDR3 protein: CASSELGSNYEQYF; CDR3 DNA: TGTGCCAGCAGTGAATTAGGGAGCAACTACGAGCAGTACTTC
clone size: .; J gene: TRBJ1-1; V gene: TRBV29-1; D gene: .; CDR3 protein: CSVEGRAAEAFF; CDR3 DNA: TGCAGCGTTGAAGGGCGGGCCGCTGAAGCTTTCTTT
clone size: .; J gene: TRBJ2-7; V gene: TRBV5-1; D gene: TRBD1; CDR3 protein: CASSAGTGNHEQYF; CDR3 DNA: TGCGCCAGCAGCGCCGGGACAGGGAACCACGAGCAGTACTTC
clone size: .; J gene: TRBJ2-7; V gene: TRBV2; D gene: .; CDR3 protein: CASSAVGQGYEQYF; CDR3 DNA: TGTGCCAGCAGTGCGGTGGGGCAAGGCTACGAGCAGTACTTC
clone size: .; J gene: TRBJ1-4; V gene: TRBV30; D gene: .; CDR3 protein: CAWSRSSYEKLFF; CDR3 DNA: TGTGCCTGGAGTCGGAGTTCCTATGAAAAACTGTTTTTT
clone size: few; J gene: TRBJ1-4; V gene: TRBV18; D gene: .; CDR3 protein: CASSQQGATNEKLFF; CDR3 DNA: TGTGCCAGCTCACAACAGGGTGCAACTAATGAAAAACTGTTTTTT
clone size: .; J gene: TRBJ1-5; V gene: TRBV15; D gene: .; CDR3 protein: CATSTESGPQHF; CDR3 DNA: TGTGCCACCAGCACCGAGAGTGGGCCCCAGCATTTT
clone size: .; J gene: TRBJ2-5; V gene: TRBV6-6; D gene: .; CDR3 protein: CASSRDSDQETQYF; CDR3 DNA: TGTGCCAGCAGCCGGGATTCGGACCAAGAGACCCAGTACTTC
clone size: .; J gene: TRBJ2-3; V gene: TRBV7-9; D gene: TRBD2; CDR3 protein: CASSSAGTREADTQYF; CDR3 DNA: TGTGCCAGCAGCTCCGCCGGGACTAGAGAGGCAGATACGCAGTATTTT
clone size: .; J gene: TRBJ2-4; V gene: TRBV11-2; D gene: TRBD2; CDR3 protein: CASSLQAGGPNIQYF; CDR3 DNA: TGTGCCAGCAGCTTACAAGCGGGGGGGCCTAACATTCAGTACTTC
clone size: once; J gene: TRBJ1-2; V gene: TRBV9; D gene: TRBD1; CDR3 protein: CASSVGRDRVVGYTF; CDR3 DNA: TGTGCCAGCAGCGTAGGGAGAGACAGGGTCGTTGGCTACACCTTC
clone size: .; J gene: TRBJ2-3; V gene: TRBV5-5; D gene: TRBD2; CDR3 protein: CASSLATSGLTDTQYF; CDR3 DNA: TGTGCCAGCAGCTTGGCCACTAGCGGACTCACAGATACGCAGTATTTT
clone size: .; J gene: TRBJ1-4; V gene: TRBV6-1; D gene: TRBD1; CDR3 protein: CASNRGSREKLFF; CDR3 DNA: TGTGCCAGTAACAGGGGCTCGAGAGAAAAACTGTTTTTT
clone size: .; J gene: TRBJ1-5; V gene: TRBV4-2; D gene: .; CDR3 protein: CASSLGGGGSNQPQHF; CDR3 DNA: TGTGCCAGCAGCTTGGGGGGAGGTGGTAGCAATCAGCCCCAGCATTTT
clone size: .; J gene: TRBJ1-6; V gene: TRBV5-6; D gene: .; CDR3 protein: CASSPVEPYNSPLHF; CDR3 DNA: TGTGCCAGCAGCCCGGTCGAGCCCTATAATTCACCCCTCCACTTT
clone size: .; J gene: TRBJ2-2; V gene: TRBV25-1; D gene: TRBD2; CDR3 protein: CASTPSGGPLITGELFF; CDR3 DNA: TGTGCCAGCACCCCCTCGGGAGGTCCTCTCATAACCGGGGAGCTGTTTTTT
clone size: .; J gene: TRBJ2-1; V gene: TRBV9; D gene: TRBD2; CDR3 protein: CASSGSGGPLDEQFF; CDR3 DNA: TGTGCCAGCAGCGGTTCGGGGGGGCCACTCGATGAGCAGTTCTTC
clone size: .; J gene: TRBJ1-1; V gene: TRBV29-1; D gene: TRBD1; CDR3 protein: CSGDRAENTEAFF; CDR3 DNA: TGCAGCGGCGACAGGGCCGAGAACACTGAAGCTTTCTTT